A selection of T cell receptor beta chains follows, all from one sample in a study of OX40 agonist ivuxolimab in advanced cancers. This table comes from immunoSEQ multiplex PCR, and its TCRdb copy is limited to in-frame clones, with some not included. The profile shows about 150,000 clones, about nine tenths of them singletons. The material was CD4+ or CD8+ T cells sorted from blood, obtained in a trial of the OX40 agonist ivuxolimab. The source is an adult with an advanced solid tumor such as melanoma, head and neck, liver or kidney cancer. CDR3s include the opening cysteine and the closing phenylalanine or tryptophan. D genes are given only for firm matches. Clone size is given for some rows only: seen once, a few or many times, or a class if the clone is expanded.

size	D	V	J	CDR3	DNA
-	TRBD2	TRBV15	TRBJ2-1	CATSRKGLAGLYNEQFF	TGTGCCACCAGCAGAAAGGGACTAGCGGGACTTTACAATGAGCAGTTCTTC
-	-	TRBV5-1	TRBJ1-4	CASSLLPAGGNEKLFF	TGCGCCAGCAGCTTGCTCCCTGCAGGCGGTAATGAAAAACTGTTTTTT
-	-	TRBV4-1	TRBJ1-1	CASSQRDRQNTEAFF	TGCGCCAGCAGCCAAAGGGACCGTCAGAACACTGAAGCTTTCTTT
-	-	TRBV5-1	TRBJ2-3	CASSLAGTFTDTQYF	TGCGCCAGCAGCTTGGCCGGTACTTTCACAGATACGCAGTATTTT
few	TRBD1	TRBV10-3	TRBJ2-7	CAISDYGTGANEQYF	TGTGCCATCAGTGATTATGGGACAGGGGCCAACGAGCAGTACTTC
-	TRBD1	TRBV27	TRBJ1-5	CAIQGGPGQPQHF	TGTGCCATCCAAGGGGGCCCGGGTCAGCCCCAGCATTTT
-	-	TRBV28	TRBJ1-3	CASSFLSEGKGNTIYF	TGTGCCAGCAGTTTCCTCTCCGAGGGGAAGGGAAACACCATATATTTT
once	-	TRBV5-1	TRBJ2-1	CASTREGGALNEQFF	TGCGCCAGCACCCGAGAGGGCGGGGCCCTCAATGAGCAGTTCTTC
-	-	TRBV19	TRBJ2-7	CASSIDPTRAYEQYF	TGTGCCAGTAGTATAGATCCTACTAGGGCCTACGAGCAGTACTTC
-	TRBD1	TRBV10-3	TRBJ2-3	CAISGGGQGADTQYF	TGTGCCATCAGTGGGGGAGGACAGGGGGCAGATACGCAGTATTTT
-	TRBD1	TRBV19	TRBJ2-7	CASSIISGTGAREQYF	TGTGCCAGTAGTATTATTTCCGGGACAGGGGCCCGCGAGCAGTACTTC
-	-	TRBV5-1	TRBJ2-1	CASSRRENEQFF	TGCGCCAGCAGCCGCAGGGAGAATGAGCAGTTCTTC
-	TRBD1	TRBV5-1	TRBJ1-1	CASSLVHRGLRMNTEAFF	TGCGCCAGCAGCTTGGTTCACAGGGGATTAAGGATGAACACTGAAGCTTTCTTT
-	TRBD1	TRBV7-3	TRBJ2-5	CASSLTGTGRETQYF	TGTGCCAGCAGCTTAACGGGGACAGGTCGGGAGACCCAGTACTTC
few	-	TRBV30	TRBJ2-1	CAWSVSNEQFF	TGTGCCTGGAGTGTAAGCAATGAGCAGTTCTTC
-	-	TRBV28	TRBJ2-5	CASSSHSARGQETQYF	TGTGCCAGCAGTTCACACAGTGCCCGGGGACAAGAGACCCAGTACTTC
-	TRBD2	TRBV5-1	TRBJ2-1	CASSWAQREGREQFF	TGCGCCAGCAGCTGGGCGCAGCGGGAGGGCCGTGAGCAGTTCTTC
-	-	TRBV2	TRBJ2-4	CASTSQNVQYF	TGTGCCAGCACGTCCCAAAATGTTCAGTACTTC
-	TRBD2	TRBV19	TRBJ2-3	CASRLASGSTDTQYF	TGTGCCAGTAGACTCGCTAGCGGGAGCACAGATACGCAGTATTTT
-	-	TRBV19	TRBJ1-1	CASSIDSGHAGSEATEAFF	TGTGCCAGTAGTATAGATTCAGGGCACGCAGGGTCGGAGGCGACTGAAGCTTTCTTT
-	-	TRBV4-3	TRBJ1-2	CASSQDPQLLYGYTF	TGCGCCAGCAGCCAAGATCCTCAGCTTCTTTATGGCTACACCTTC
-	TRBD1	TRBV28	TRBJ2-7	CASIQGDSYEQYF	TGTGCCAGCATCCAGGGGGACTCCTACGAGCAGTACTTC
-	TRBD1	TRBV2	TRBJ1-1	CASRPTGDVRSEAFF	TGTGCCAGCCGTCCAACAGGGGACGTTCGTTCTGAAGCTTTCTTT
-	TRBD2	TRBV5-1	TRBJ2-5	CASSLAKPGLEAETQYF	TGCGCCAGCAGCTTGGCCAAGCCGGGACTAGAGGCGGAGACCCAGTACTTC
-	TRBD2	TRBV11-3	TRBJ2-7	CASSSLGGSSYEQYF	TGTGCCAGCAGCTCCTTGGGGGGGAGCTCCTACGAGCAGTACTTC
-	-	TRBV5-1	TRBJ2-1	CASSLDGGMNEQFF	TGCGCCAGCAGCTTGGATGGGGGGATGAATGAGCAGTTCTTC
-	TRBD1	TRBV30	TRBJ1-4	CAWDRAREKLFF	TGTGCCTGGGACAGGGCTCGGGAAAAACTGTTTTTT
-	-	TRBV21-1	TRBJ1-2	CASRERDSLRYTF	TGTGCCAGCAGAGAAAGGGACAGTCTGCGCTACACCTTC
-	-	TRBV28	TRBJ1-2	CASRDPGAGYTF	TGTGCCAGCAGGGACCCGGGGGCGGGGTACACCTTC
-	-	TRBV28	TRBJ2-3	CASSSTQTGLYTQYF	TGTGCCAGCAGTTCAACACAGACAGGTCTATATACGCAGTATTTT
-	TRBD1	TRBV11-2	TRBJ1-1	CASSFGQGATEAFF	TGTGCCAGCAGCTTTGGACAGGGGGCAACTGAAGCTTTCTTT
-	-	TRBV29-1	TRBJ2-1	CSVKGSDNEQFF	TGCAGCGTAAAAGGTAGCGACAATGAGCAGTTCTTC
few	TRBD1	TRBV9	TRBJ1-1	CASSYAGTGNTEAFF	TGTGCCAGCAGCTACGCCGGGACAGGGAACACTGAAGCTTTCTTT